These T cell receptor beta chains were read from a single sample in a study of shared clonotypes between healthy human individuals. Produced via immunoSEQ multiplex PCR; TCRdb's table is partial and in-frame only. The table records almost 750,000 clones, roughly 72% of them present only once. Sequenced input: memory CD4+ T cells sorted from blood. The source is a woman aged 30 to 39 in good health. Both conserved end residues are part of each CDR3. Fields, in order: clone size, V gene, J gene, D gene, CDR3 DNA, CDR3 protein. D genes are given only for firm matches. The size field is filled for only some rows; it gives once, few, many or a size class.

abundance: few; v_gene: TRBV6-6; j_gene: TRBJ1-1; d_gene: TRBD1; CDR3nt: TGTGCCAGCAGCATTCCAGGGGGCCGAGGTGAAGCTTTCTTT; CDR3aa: CASSIPGGRGEAFF
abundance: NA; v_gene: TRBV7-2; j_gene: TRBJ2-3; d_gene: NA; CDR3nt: TGTGCCAGCAGCTTAGGTGGCGGGGGCACAGATACGCAGTATTTT; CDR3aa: CASSLGGGGTDTQYF
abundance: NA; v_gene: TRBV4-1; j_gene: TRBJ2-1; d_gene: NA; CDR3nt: TGCGCCAGCAGCCTAGGACAGAGAGGACGTCTCTCCTACAATGAGCAGTTCTTC; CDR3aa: CASSLGQRGRLSYNEQFF
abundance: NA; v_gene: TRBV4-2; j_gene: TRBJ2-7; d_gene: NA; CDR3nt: TGTGCCAGCAGCCAAGAGGGGGGCGGGAGTGGGTACGAGCAGTACTTC; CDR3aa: CASSQEGGGSGYEQYF
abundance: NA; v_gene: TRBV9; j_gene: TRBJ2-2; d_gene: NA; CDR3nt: TGTGCCAGCAGCGTAGGCCCAGGGAACACCGGGGAGCTGTTTTTT; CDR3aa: CASSVGPGNTGELFF
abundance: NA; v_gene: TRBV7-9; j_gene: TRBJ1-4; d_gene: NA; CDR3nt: TGTGCCAGCAGCCTCGCCCCCGCAACTAATGAAAAACTGTTTTTT; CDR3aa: CASSLAPATNEKLFF
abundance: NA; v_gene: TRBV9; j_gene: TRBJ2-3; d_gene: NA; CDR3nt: TGTGCCAGCAGCTCAGGGACCAAAAGCACAGATACGCAGTATTTT; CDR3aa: CASSSGTKSTDTQYF
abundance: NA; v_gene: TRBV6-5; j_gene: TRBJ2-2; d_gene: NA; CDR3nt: TGTGCCAGCAGTTACGCTTCAGGGGTGCGCACCGGGGAGCTGTTTTTT; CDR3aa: CASSYASGVRTGELFF
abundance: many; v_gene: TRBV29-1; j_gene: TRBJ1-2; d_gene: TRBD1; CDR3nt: TGCAGCGCCGGGGTCATCAGGGGGGCACCCGATGGCCACTATGGCTACACCTTC; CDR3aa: CSAGVIRGAPDGHYGYTF
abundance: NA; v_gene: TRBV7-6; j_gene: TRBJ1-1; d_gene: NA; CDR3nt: TGTGCCAGCAGCTTAAATCGGTACACTGAAGCTTTCTTT; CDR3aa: CASSLNRYTEAFF
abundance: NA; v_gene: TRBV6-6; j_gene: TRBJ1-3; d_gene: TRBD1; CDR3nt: TGTGCCAGCAGTTACAAAACAGGGGCTAACACCATATATTTT; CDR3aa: CASSYKTGANTIYF
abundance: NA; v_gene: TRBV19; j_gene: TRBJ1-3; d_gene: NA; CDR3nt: TGTGCAACCCGCATCGGGGGTGGAAACACCATATATTTT; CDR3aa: CATRIGGGNTIYF
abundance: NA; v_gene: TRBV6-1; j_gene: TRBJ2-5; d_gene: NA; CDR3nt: TGTGCCAGCAGCGAAGGGAACCAAGAGACCCAGTACTTC; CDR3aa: CASSEGNQETQYF
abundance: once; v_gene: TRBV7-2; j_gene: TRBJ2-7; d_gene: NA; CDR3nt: TGTGCCAGCAGCTTAGATAGGAGGCCTACCTACGAGCAGTACTTC; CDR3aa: CASSLDRRPTYEQYF
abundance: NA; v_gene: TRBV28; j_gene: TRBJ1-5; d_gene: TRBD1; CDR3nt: TGTGCCAGCAGAGGGGACAGGGGGGCTCAGCCCCAGCATTTT; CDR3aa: CASRGDRGAQPQHF
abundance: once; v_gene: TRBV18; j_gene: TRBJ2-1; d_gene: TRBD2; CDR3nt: TGTGCCAGCTCACCCCTTCCTAGCGGCCAGTCCTACAATGAGCAGTTCTTC; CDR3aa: CASSPLPSGQSYNEQFF
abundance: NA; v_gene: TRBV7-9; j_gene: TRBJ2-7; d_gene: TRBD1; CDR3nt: TGTGCCAGCAGCAAATCTTACAGGGGAACCTACGAGCAGTACTTC; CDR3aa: CASSKSYRGTYEQYF
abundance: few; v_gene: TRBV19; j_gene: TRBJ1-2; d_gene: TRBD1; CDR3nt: TGTGCCAGTAGTGCCTCGGGACAGGTCAACTATGGCTACACCTTC; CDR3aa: CASSASGQVNYGYTF
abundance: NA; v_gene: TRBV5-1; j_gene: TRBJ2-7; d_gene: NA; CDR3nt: TGCGCCAGCAGCCGGGGGCGCGAAGCCGAGCAGTACTTC; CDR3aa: CASSRGREAEQYF
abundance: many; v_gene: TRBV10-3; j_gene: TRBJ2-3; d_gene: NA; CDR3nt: TGTGCCTCCGATCAAGCCACAGATACGCAGTATTTT; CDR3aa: CASDQATDTQYF
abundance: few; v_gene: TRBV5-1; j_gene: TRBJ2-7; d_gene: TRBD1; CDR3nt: TGCGCCAGCAGCCCTACGGGACAGGGGGCGCACGAGCAGTACTTC; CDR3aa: CASSPTGQGAHEQYF
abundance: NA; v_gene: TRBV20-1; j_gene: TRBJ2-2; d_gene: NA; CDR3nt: TGCAGTGCTAGGTTCACCGGGGAGCTGTTTTTT; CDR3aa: CSARFTGELFF